The clone carrying this T cell receptor beta chain was detected only a few times. Its antigen is still unknown. This record comes from a study of cytomegalovirus exposure and HLA in healthy donors. Study information: Counted in an early data release were about 85 million unique TCRs from HLA-typed donors.

The study, taken as a whole, reports: TRBV6-2, TRBV6-3 and some other V segments were unresolvable in 87-base-pair reads. As was reported, the classifier diagnosed cytomegalovirus status with high specificity and sensitivity. For most TCR sequences rarity was the rule, although some public TCRs occurred in many donors.

The primer mix had 60 Vbeta and 13 Jbeta primers. Sequencing used immunoSEQ multiplex PCR; TCRdb keeps in-frame clones, though not all of them. The table includes approximately 150,000 clones, approximately 72% detected once. Germline V gene lookup returns CDR1 MGHDK and CDR2 SYGVNS. The CDR3 extends over 13 amino acids. The V gene end was trimmed by 7 bases and the J gene end by 4 bases; junction bases not matched to a gene: 7. The material sequenced was PBMCs. This clonotype was sampled from a man aged 45-65 years in good health and CMV-seronegative. The genes are TRBV25-1 and TRBJ2-7; TRBD1 agrees at 7 bases. In DNA, the CDR3 is TGTGCCAGCATGGTAGGGGGCAGGTACGAGCAGTACTTC. This gives the protein CASMVGGRYEQYF.